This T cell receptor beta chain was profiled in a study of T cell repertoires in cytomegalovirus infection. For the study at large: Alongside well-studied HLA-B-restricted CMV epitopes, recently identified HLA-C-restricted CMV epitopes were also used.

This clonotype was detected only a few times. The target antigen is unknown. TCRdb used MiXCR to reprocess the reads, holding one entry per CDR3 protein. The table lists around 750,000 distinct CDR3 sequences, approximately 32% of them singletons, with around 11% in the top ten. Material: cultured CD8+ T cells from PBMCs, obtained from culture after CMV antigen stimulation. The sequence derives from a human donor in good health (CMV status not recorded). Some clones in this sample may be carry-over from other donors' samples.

CDR3 residues: CASTHGRGSGANVLTF. CDR3 sequence (DNA): TGTGCCAGCACCCACGGCAGGGGCTCTGGGGCCAACGTCCTGACTTTC. The rearrangement uses TRBV7-6 and TRBJ2-6; tentative D call: TRBD1 (6 bases). Per the germline V gene, CDR1 is SGHVS and CDR2 is FNYEAQ. The CDR3 runs to 16 residues. V lost 7 bases and J lost 0, with 13 bases in between.